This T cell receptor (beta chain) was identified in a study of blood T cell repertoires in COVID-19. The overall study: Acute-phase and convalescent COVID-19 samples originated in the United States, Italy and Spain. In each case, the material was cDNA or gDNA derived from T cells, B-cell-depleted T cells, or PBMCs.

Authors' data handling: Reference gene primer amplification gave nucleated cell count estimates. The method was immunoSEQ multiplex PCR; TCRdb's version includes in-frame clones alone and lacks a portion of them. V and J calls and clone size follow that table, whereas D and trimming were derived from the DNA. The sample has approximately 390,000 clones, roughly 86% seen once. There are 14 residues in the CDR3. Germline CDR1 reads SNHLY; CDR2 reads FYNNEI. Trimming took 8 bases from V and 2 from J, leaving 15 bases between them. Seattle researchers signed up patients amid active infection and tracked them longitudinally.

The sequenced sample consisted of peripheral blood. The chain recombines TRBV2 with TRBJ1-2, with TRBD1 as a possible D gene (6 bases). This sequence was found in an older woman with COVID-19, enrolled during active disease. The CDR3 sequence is CASRPHRVNYGYTF. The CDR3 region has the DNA TGTGCCAGCCGACCCCACAGGGTCAACTATGGCTACACCTTC.